This TCR beta chain comes out of a study of regulatory T cells in long-lasting Graves disease. Germline V gene lookup returns CDR1 MNHEY and CDR2 SVGEGT. The CDR3 has 16 amino acids. Trimming took 0 bases from V and 3 from J, leaving 15 bases between them. Assembly of TCR beta libraries relied on iRepertoire HTBI primers together with Arm-PCR of CDR3 regions. One entry per CDR3 protein, called by TCRdb with MiXCR from the multiplex PCR reads. Here the sample spans 400,000 to 500,000 distinct CDR3 sequences, around 20% being singletons. The time point denotes: persistent/refractory GD, antithyroid drugs over 5 years with positive TRAb. Construction of the TCR library relied on RNA isolated from PBMCs.

The rearrangement links TRBV6-2 or TRBV6-3 to TRBJ2-7; D is possibly TRBD2 (5 bases). This material consisted of peripheral blood mononuclear cells (PBMCs), taken when the disease was refractory, from a patient treated with antithyroid drugs. The sequence was collected from a female donor with Graves disease. The DNA for the CDR3 is TGTGCCAGCAGTTACTCGGGGTTTCGGGGTAACTACGAGCAGTACTTC. This gives the protein CASSYSGFRGNYEQYF.